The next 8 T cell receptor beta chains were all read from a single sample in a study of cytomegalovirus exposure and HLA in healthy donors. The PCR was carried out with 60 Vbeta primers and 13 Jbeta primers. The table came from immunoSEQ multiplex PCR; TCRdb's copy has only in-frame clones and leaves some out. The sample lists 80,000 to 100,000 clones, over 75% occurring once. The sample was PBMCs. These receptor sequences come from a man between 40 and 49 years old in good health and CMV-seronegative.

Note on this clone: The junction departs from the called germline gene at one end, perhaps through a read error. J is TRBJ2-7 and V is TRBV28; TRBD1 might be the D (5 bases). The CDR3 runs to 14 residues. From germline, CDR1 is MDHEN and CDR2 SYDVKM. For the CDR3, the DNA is TGTGCCAGTAGTTTATCTCAGGGTTTGTACGAGCAGTACTTC. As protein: CASSLSQGLYEQYF.

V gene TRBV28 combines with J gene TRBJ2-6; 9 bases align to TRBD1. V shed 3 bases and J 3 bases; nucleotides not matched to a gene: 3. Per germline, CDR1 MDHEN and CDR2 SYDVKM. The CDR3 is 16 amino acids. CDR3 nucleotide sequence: TGTGCCAGCAGTTTGATGACAGGGGGTGGGGCCAACGTCCTGACTTTC. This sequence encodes CASSLMTGGGANVLTF.

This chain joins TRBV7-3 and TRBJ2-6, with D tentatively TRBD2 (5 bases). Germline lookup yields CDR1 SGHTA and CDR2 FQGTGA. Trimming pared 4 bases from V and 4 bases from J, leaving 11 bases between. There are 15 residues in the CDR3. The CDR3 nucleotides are TGTGCCAGCAGCTCCCTGTCGGGGGGGGCCAACGTCCTGACTTTC. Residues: CASSSLSGGANVLTF.

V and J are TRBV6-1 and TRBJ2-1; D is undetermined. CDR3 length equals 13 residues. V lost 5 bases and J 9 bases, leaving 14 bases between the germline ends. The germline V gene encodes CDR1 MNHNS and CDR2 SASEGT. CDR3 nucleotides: TGTGCCAGCAGTCTAATGGGCGTGAGTGAGCAGTTCTTC. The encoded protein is CASSLMGVSEQFF.

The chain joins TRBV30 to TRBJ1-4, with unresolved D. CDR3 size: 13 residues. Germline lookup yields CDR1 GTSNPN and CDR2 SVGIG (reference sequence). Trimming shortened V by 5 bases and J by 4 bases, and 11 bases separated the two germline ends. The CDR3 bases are TGTGCCTGGTCTCCAGGTCTTAATGAAAAACTGTTTTTT. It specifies CAWSPGLNEKLFF.

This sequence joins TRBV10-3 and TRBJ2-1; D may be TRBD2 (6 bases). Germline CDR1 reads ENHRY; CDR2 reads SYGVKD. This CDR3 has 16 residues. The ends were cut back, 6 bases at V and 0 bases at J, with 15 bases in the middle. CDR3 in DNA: TGTGCCATCAGAACCGGGACTGAGAGCTCCTACAATGAGCAGTTCTTC. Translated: CAIRTGTESSYNEQFF.

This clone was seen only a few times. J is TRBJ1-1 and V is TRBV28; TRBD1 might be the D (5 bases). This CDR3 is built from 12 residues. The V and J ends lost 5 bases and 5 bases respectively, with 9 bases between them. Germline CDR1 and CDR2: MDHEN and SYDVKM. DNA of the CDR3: TGTGCCAGCAGTATCAGGGAAACTGAAGCTTTCTTT. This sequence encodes CASSIRETEAFF.

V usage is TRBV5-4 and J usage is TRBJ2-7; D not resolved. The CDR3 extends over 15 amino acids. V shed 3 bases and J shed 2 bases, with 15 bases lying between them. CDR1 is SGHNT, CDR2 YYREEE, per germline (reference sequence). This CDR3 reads CASSSELAATYEQYF. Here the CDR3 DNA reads TGTGCCAGCAGCTCTGAATTAGCAGCTACCTACGAGCAGTACTTC. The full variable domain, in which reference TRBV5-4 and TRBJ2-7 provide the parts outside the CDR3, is ETGVTQSPTHLIKTRGQQVTLRCSSQSGHNTVSWYQQALGQGPQFIFQYYREEENGRGNFPPRFSGLQFPNYSSELNVNALELDDSALYLCASSSELAATYEQYFGPGTRLTVT.